The sequence of this TCR beta chain was determined in a study of cytomegalovirus exposure and HLA in healthy donors. In germline, CDR1 is KGHSH, CDR2 LQKENI. This CDR3 contains 13 residues. V lost 6 bases to trimming and J lost 1 base, with 9 bases between them. Amplification used 60 Vbeta primers and 13 Jbeta primers. Produced via immunoSEQ multiplex PCR; TCRdb's table is partial and in-frame only. The top ten hold 3% to 4% of the sample, which has 110,000 to 150,000 clones, about 82% seen once. The chain is built from TRBV18 and TRBJ1-1; D is possibly TRBD1 (5 bases). The clonotype comes from a male donor in good health and CMV-seronegative. The sequenced sample was PBMCs. CDR3 in DNA: TGTGCCAGCTCCGCACAGGCGAACACTGAAGCTTTCTTT. This codes for CASSAQANTEAFF.